The 17 T cell receptor beta chains in this list originate from one sample, sequenced in a study of beta chain features in type 1 diabetes. The sequenced template was cDNA made from the entire isolated RNA. Assay used: immunoSEQ multiplex PCR; TCRdb lists only in-frame clones, some missing. The data contain around 280,000 clones, 15% of them seen just once; the ten biggest clones take up approximately 0.015%. These receptors' antigens are unknown. Study-wide results and caveats: For Type 1 diabetes patients, all four CD4+ subsets carried TCRB CDR3s that were moderately but significantly shorter.

Material: naive CD4+ T cells from blood. The receptors were sampled from a man aged 18 to 30 with type 1 diabetes.

This clone has only a few counts. Its ends do not fully match the called genes, so a read error is possible. The chain carries TRBV18 and TRBJ2-1; TRBD2 matches at 8 bases. This CDR3 contains 16 residues. Germline assignment: CDR1 KGHSH and CDR2 LQKENI. The CDR3 DNA is TGTGCCAGCTCATCACCGGGACGGGAGGGGAGCAATGAGCAGTTCTTC. Translated, it gives CASSSPGREGSNEQFF.

In this sample, this clone turned up a few times. The chain joins TRBV7-2 to TRBJ1-4, with D perhaps TRBD1 (6 bases). CDR3 length: 14 residues. Looked up from germline, CDR1 is SGHTA and CDR2 is FQGNSA. Trimming left V 6 bases short and J 7 bases short, with 15 bases between. DNA for the CDR3: TGTGCCAGCAGTTCACAGGGATCGGGTGAAAAACTGTTTTTT. Protein sequence: CASSSQGSGEKLFF.

This clone was detected only a few times. The genes are TRBV7-9 and TRBJ2-1; D call uncertain. Germline-derived CDR1 and CDR2 are SEHNR and FQNEAQ (reference sequence). V was pared by 7 bases and J by 6 bases, with 10 bases between. The CDR3 is 12 residues long. CDR3 protein: CASTRSGNEQFF. The CDR3 coding sequence is TGTGCCAGCACCAGATCGGGCAATGAGCAGTTCTTC.

This clone was seen more than once but under ten times. The chain has TRBV7-2 and TRBJ2-5; TRBD1 might be the D (5 bases). V shed 1 base and J shed 2 bases, with 8 bases lying between them. Germline CDR1 is SGHTA and CDR2 is FQGNSA. This CDR3 is built from 14 residues. CDR3 bases: TGTGCCAGCAGCTTAGGGAACAGGCAAGAGACCCAGTACTTC. Translating gives CASSLGNRQETQYF.

The CDR3 reads CASSLPGTSVTNEQFF. CDR3 coding DNA: TGTGCCAGCAGCCTGCCGGGGACTAGTGTCACCAATGAGCAGTTCTTC. The chain carries TRBV5-4 and TRBJ2-1; TRBD2 aligns across 8 bases. The CDR3 sequence is 16 residues long. J gave up 6 bases and V 4 bases, and 12 bases lay outside the gene matches. Germline V gene lookup returns CDR1 SGHNT and CDR2 YYREEE (reference sequence).

This clone was counted a few times. V usage is TRBV7-2 and J usage is TRBJ2-3; 9 bases are shared with TRBD2. Per germline, CDR1 SGHTA and CDR2 FQGNSA. This CDR3 comprises 15 residues. Trimming took 4 bases from V and 8 from J; bases not matched to a gene: 10. The CDR3: CASSYSGGEYGTQYF. The CDR3, as DNA: TGTGCCAGCAGCTATAGCGGGGGCGAGTACGGTACGCAGTATTTT.

Comments on this clone: One junction end disagrees with the germline gene, perhaps due to a read error. J is TRBJ2-4 and V is TRBV7-9; maybe TRBD1 (6 bases). The CDR3 is 10 residues long. The germline V gene has CDR1 SEHNR and CDR2 FQNEAQ (reference sequence). This CDR3 is CASSPGQAGF. The CDR3 nucleotides are TGTGCCAGCAGCCCGGGACAAGCCGGCTTC.

In this sample, this clone turned up a few times. The chain joins TRBV11-2 to TRBJ2-7, with 7 bases matching TRBD1. Germline lookup yields CDR1 SGHAT and CDR2 FQNNGV. The CDR3 loop spans 15 amino acids. V lost 1 base and J lost 6; bases outside the gene matches: 9. CDR3 bases: TGTGCCAGCAGCTTAGCGAGACAGGGTGTTCCCGAGCAGTACTTC. Its protein is CASSLARQGVPEQYF.

The V gene is TRBV7-9, the J gene TRBJ2-7, with D perhaps matching TRBD1 (5 bases). From germline, CDR1 is SEHNR and CDR2 FQNEAQ (reference sequence). CDR3 length: 14 amino acids. Trimming pared 1 base from V and 3 bases from J, leaving 10 bases between. The CDR3 sequence is CASSLEDTLYEQYF. The CDR3 DNA reads TGTGCCAGCAGCTTAGAGGACACCCTCTACGAGCAGTACTTC.

This clone was observed a handful of times. The chain uses TRBV30 and TRBJ2-7; D ambiguous. Germline V gene data show CDR1 as GTSNPN and CDR2 as SVGIG (reference sequence). V lost 2 bases and J 6 bases, leaving 11 bases between the germline ends. This CDR3 region has 12 residues. CDR3 protein: CAWSIGSGEQYF. CDR3 DNA: TGTGCCTGGAGTATCGGGTCGGGCGAGCAGTACTTC.

This chain joins TRBV7-9 and TRBJ1-2; 8 bases align to TRBD1. The germline CDR1 and CDR2 sequences are SEHNR and FQNEAQ (reference sequence). With V trimmed by 5 bases and J by 3 bases, 8 bases remained unmatched. This CDR3 region has 15 residues. CDR3 in amino acids: CASSPLAGGHYGYTF. In DNA, the CDR3 is TGTGCCAGCAGCCCCCTGGCAGGGGGCCACTATGGCTACACCTTC.

This clone has more than one count but fewer than ten. This chain connects TRBV18 to TRBJ2-1; the match to TRBD1 covers 9 bases. V dropped 5 bases and J dropped 1; count of bases not matched to a gene: 9. The length of the CDR3 is 17 residues. CDR1 and CDR2 (germline): KGHSH, LQKENI. The CDR3 DNA reads TGTGCCAGCTCATACCGGACAGGGGTAAGATCCTACAATGAGCAGTTCTTC. Protein sequence: CASSYRTGVRSYNEQFF.

This clone was recorded a few times. This rearrangement joins TRBV18 to TRBJ2-1, with 9 positions matching TRBD1. Germline CDR1 and CDR2: KGHSH and LQKENI. V shed 3 bases, J shed 8 bases, and the junction held 8 bases outside the gene matches. The length of the CDR3 is 15 residues. The CDR3 DNA sequence: TGTGCCAGCTCACCGGTACAGGGGGCGGGAGATGAGCAGTTCTTC. Translation: CASSPVQGAGDEQFF.

The chain is built from TRBV7-8 and TRBJ2-3, with 8 bases that match TRBD1. This CDR3 has 15 amino acids. V gave up 5 bases and J gave up 2 bases; unmatched junction bases: 6. Germline loops: CDR1 SGHVS, CDR2 FQNEAQ. This CDR3 reads CASSPRDRHTDTQYF. CDR3 bases: TGTGCCAGCAGCCCTAGGGACAGGCACACAGATACGCAGTATTTT.

This clone was detected only once. The V call is TRBV6-6, the J call TRBJ2-7, with 11 nucleotides matching TRBD2. From germline, CDR1 is MNHNY and CDR2 SVGAGI (reference sequence). The CDR3 is 15 amino acids. V was pared by 7 bases and J by 6 bases, with 11 bases of the junction left unmatched. The CDR3 here is CASTGVAGGPGEQYF. CDR3 coding DNA: TGTGCCAGCACCGGAGTAGCGGGAGGGCCTGGCGAGCAGTACTTC.

This clone appeared a few times. CDR3 sequence reads: CASSHAPGRSGPADTQYF. CDR3 nucleotide sequence: TGTGCCAGCAGCCACGCCCCGGGTCGTAGCGGGCCTGCAGATACGCAGTATTTT. V and J are TRBV28 and TRBJ2-3; 7 nucleotides line up with TRBD2. Per germline, CDR1 MDHEN and CDR2 SYDVKM. The CDR3 contains 18 residues. V dropped 6 bases and J dropped 4; count of bases not matched to a gene: 19.

This chain joins TRBV28 and TRBJ2-7; D possibly corresponds to TRBD2 (6 bases). With 4 bases removed from V and 5 bases from J, the gap between germline ends came to 9 bases. The CDR3 is made up of 12 amino acids. Germline V CDR1 and CDR2: MDHEN, SYDVKM. The CDR3 bases are TGTGCCAGCAGTTCGGGACTTGACGAGCAGTACTTC. Its translation is CASSSGLDEQYF. The full variable domain, with the rest looked up from reference TRBV28 and TRBJ2-7, is DVKVTQSSRYLVKRTGEKVFLECVQDMDHENMFWYRQDPGLGLRLIYFSYDVKMKEKGDIPEGYSVSREKKERFSLILESASTNQTSMYLCASSSGLDEQYFGPGTRLTVT.